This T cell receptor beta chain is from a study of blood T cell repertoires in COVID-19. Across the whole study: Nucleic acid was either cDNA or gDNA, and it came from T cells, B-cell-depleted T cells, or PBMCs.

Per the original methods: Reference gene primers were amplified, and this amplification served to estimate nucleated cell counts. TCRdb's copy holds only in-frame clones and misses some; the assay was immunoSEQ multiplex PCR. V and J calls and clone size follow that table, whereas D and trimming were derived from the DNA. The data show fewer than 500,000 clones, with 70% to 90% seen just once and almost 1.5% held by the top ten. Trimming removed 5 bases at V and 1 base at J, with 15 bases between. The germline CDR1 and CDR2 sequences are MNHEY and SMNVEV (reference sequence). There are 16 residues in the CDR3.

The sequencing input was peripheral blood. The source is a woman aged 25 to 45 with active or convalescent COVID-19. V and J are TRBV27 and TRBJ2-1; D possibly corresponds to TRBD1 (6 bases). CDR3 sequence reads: CASSTTGFESYNEQFF. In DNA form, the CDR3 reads TGTGCCAGCAGTACCACAGGGTTTGAATCCTACAATGAGCAGTTCTTC.